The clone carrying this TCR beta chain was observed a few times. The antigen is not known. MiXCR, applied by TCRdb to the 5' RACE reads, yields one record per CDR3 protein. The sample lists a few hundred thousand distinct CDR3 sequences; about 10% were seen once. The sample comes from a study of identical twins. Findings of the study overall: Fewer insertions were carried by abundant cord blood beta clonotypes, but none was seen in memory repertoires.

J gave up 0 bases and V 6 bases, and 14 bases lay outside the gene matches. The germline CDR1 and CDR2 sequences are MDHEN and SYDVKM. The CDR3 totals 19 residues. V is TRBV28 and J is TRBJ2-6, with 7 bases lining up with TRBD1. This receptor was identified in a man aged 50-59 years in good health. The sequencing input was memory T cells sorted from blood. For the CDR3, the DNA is TGTGCCAGCAGATCTCGCCGGGACAGCGTTAGCTCTGGGGCCAACGTCCTGACTTTC. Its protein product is CASRSRRDSVSSGANVLTF.